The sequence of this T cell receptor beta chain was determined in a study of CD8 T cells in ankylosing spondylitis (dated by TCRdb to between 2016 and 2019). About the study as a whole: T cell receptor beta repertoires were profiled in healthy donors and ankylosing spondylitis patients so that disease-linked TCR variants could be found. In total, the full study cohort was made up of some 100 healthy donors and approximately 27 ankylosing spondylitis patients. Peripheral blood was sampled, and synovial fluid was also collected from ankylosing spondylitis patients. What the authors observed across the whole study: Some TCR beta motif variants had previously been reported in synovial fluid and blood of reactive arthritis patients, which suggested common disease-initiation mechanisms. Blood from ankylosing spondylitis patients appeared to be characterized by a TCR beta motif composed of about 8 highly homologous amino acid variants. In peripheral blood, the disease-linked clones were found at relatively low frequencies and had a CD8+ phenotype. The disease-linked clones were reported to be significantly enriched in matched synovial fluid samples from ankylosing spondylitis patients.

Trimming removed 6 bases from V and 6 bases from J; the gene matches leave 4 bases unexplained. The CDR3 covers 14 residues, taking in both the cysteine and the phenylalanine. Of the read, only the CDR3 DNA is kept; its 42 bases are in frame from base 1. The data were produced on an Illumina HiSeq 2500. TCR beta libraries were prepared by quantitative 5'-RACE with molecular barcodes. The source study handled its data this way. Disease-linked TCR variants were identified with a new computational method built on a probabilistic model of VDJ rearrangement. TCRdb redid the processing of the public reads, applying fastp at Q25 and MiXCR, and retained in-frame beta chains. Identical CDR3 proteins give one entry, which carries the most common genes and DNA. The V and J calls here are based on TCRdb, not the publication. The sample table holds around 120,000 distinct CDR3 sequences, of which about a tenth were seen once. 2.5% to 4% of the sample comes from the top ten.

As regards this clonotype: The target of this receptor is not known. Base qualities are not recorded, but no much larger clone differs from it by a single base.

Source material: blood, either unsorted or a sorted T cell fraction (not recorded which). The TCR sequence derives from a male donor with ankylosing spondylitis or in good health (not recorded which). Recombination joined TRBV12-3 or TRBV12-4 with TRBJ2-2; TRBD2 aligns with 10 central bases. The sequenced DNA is TGTGCCAGCAGCGCCGGGACTAGCGCCGGGGAGCTGTTTTTT. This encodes CASSAGTSAGELFF.